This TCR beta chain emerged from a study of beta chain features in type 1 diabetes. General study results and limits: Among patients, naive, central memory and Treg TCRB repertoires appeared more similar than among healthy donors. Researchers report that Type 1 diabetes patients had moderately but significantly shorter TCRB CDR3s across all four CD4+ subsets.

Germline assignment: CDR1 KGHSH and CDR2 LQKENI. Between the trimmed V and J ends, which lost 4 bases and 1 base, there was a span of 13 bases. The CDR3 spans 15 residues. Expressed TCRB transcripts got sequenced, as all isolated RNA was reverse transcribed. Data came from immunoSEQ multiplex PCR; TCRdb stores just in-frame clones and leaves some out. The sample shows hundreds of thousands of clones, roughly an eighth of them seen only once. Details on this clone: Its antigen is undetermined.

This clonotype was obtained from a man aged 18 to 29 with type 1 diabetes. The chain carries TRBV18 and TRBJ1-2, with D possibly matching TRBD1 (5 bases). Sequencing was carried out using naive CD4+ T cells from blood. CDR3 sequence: CASSRGDRYNYGYTF. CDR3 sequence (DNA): TGTGCCAGCTCACGAGGAGACAGATATAACTATGGCTACACCTTC. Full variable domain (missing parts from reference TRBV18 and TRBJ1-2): NAGVMQNPRHLVRRRGQEARLRCSPMKGHSHVYWYRQLPEEGLKFMVYLQKENIIDESGMPKERFSAEFPKEGPSILRIQQVVRGDSAAYFCASSRGDRYNYGYTFGSGTRLTVV.